The clone carrying this T cell receptor (beta chain) was counted a few times. The data were taken from a study of T cells in Graves' hyperthyroidism and ophthalmopathy. The investigators amplified TCR beta CDR3 regions from RNA transcripts. With the HTBI primer set, the TCR CDR3 went through a first round of RT-PCR. MiXCR, applied by TCRdb to the multiplex PCR reads, yields one record per CDR3 protein. The table has some 570,000 distinct CDR3 sequences, over 12% seen once. This TCR was sampled from a woman between 18 and 30 years old with Graves' ophthalmopathy. Source material: blood.

The CDR3, as DNA: TGTGCCAGCAGCGCTACCTTAGCTTCCATCACAGATACGCAGTATTTT. This gives the protein CASSATLASITDTQYF. The V gene is TRBV9, the J gene TRBJ2-3; D remains unclear. CDR3 size: 16 residues. The V gene lost 3 bases and the J gene lost 2 bases, with 16 bases spanning the gap. Germline V lookup: CDR1 SGDLS, CDR2 YYNGEE.